Below are 28 T cell receptor beta chains sequenced from a single sample in a study of T-cell memory formation after mild COVID-19. Each CDR3 protein gets one entry after TCRdb re-called the 5' RACE reads with MiXCR. The table includes over 130,000 distinct CDR3 sequences, 13% to 15% detected once. Specimen: PBMCs or a T cell subset sorted from them (not recorded which). These receptors came from an adult woman who had mild COVID-19 (a few samples of this study predate the infection). Cell type and time point are not known.

The genes are TRBV5-1 and TRBJ2-7; 7 nucleotides match TRBD2. The ends lost 0 bases at V and 2 bases at J; junction bases unmatched: 2. From germline, CDR1 is SGHRS and CDR2 YFSETQ. The CDR3 consists of 14 residues. CDR3 region: CASSLGGGTYEQYF. In DNA, the CDR3 is TGCGCCAGCAGCTTGGGGGGAGGGACCTACGAGCAGTACTTC. Together with reference TRBV5-1 and TRBJ2-7, the CDR3 gives the full variable domain: KAGVTQTPRYLIKTRGQQVTLSCSPISGHRSVSWYQQTPGQGLQFLFEYFSETQRNKGNFPGRFSGRQFSNSRSEMNVSTLELGDSALYLCASSLGGGTYEQYFGPGTRLTVT.

The table lists this clonotype with many counts. The V call is TRBV4-3, the J call TRBJ1-2, with no clear D. The CDR3 runs to 15 residues. Germline loops: CDR1 LGHNA, CDR2 YSLEER. Trimming stripped 2 bases from V and 1 base from J, with 11 bases between. As DNA, the CDR3 is TGCGCCAGCAGCCAAAGCTCGACAAGTAACTATGGCTACACCTTC. Translated: CASSQSSTSNYGYTF.

This clonotype was counted only a few times. V gene TRBV6-5 combines with J gene TRBJ2-1; 10 nucleotides match TRBD2. The CDR3 is 16 residues long. V lost 7 bases and J lost 0; bases outside the gene matches: 6. Germline lookup yields CDR1 MNHEY and CDR2 SVGAGI. CDR3 in amino acids: CASTRLAGISYNEQFF. CDR3 coding DNA: TGTGCCAGCACCCGACTAGCGGGCATCTCCTACAATGAGCAGTTCTTC.

This clonotype was seen more than once but under ten times. This sequence joins TRBV4-1 and TRBJ2-5, with D perhaps matching TRBD1 or TRBD2 (5 bases each). The CDR3 loop spans 16 amino acids. Germline CDR1 and CDR2: MGHRA and YSYEKL. The V end was cut by 4 bases, the J end by 4 bases, with 19 bases between. The CDR3: CASSPRLGQGVETQYF. The CDR3 bases are TGCGCCAGCAGCCCCCGGTTAGGGCAGGGAGTAGAGACCCAGTACTTC.

This chain joins TRBV5-1 and TRBJ2-5; TRBD2 aligns across 8 bases. With 6 bases clipped from V and 5 bases from J, the junction kept 6 bases outside the gene matches. The CDR3 sequence is 13 residues long. Germline V gene data show CDR1 as SGHRS and CDR2 as YFSETQ. Here the CDR3 DNA reads TGCGCCAGCAAGGGTAGCGGGACGGAGACCCAGTACTTC. Its translation is CASKGSGTETQYF.

V usage is TRBV3-1 and J usage is TRBJ2-3, with 8 bases lining up with TRBD2. Germline V gives CDR1 LGHDT, CDR2 YNNKEL (reference sequence). This CDR3 comprises 18 residues. V was clipped by 3 bases and J by 0 bases; unmatched bases: 11. The CDR3 loop reads CASSHLGRGGGSTDTQYF. The CDR3 nucleotides read TGTGCCAGCAGCCATTTAGGTCGAGGCGGGGGGAGCACAGATACGCAGTATTTT.

This clonotype occurred a few times. The chain couples TRBV4-1 to TRBJ2-1; 8 positions agree with TRBD2. The trim removed 3 bases at V and 9 bases at J, leaving 13 bases unmatched. CDR3 length equals 16 residues. CDR1 MGHRA and CDR2 YSYEKL come from the germline V gene. The CDR3 protein is CASSQPTSGPQFEQFF. In DNA, the CDR3 is TGCGCCAGCAGCCAGCCTACTAGCGGTCCTCAATTTGAGCAGTTCTTC.

The chain links TRBV19 to TRBJ2-1, with a tentative D call TRBD1 (5 bases). This CDR3 has 13 amino acids. The V gene's germline CDR1 is LNHDA and CDR2 SQIVND (reference sequence). The germline V and J ends were trimmed by 6 bases and 2 bases, with 8 bases remaining between them. The CDR3 sequence is CASSPTAYNEQFF. CDR3 DNA sequence: TGTGCCAGTAGCCCGACAGCCTACAATGAGCAGTTCTTC.

This clonotype was counted between two and nine times. The chain links TRBV5-1 to TRBJ1-1; no definite D call. The germline V gene encodes CDR1 SGHRS and CDR2 YFSETQ. The CDR3 extends over 14 amino acids. Between the trimmed V and J ends, which lost 0 bases and 5 bases, there was a span of 11 bases. CDR3 nucleotides: TGCGCCAGCAGCTTGGCTCGTGGGCGAACTGAAGCTTTCTTT. It encodes CASSLARGRTEAFF.

This chain joins TRBV19 and TRBJ2-7; D is unclear. Germline CDR1 LNHDA, CDR2 SQIVND (reference sequence). The CDR3 has 15 residues. V lost 3 bases and J lost 5, with 17 bases in between. CDR3 DNA sequence: TGTGCCAGTAGTATTAGCCTCGGGTCCCTTGACGAGCAGTACTTC. Amino acids: CASSISLGSLDEQYF.

This clonotype was observed a few times. The V gene is TRBV6-2 or TRBV6-3, the J gene TRBJ2-1; 7 bases align to TRBD1. Germline V gives CDR1 MNHEY, CDR2 SVGEGT. The length of the CDR3 is 16 residues. J gave up 7 bases and V 5 bases, and 14 bases lay outside the gene matches. CDR3 amino acids: CASSLLGQIPENEQFF. DNA for the CDR3: TGTGCCAGCAGTCTGTTGGGACAGATCCCCGAGAATGAGCAGTTCTTC.

The chain joins TRBV12-3 or TRBV12-4 to TRBJ2-3; D tentatively fits TRBD1 or TRBD2 (5 bases each). This CDR3 has 16 residues. The V and J ends lost 2 bases and 1 base respectively, with 13 bases between them. CDR3 DNA: TGTGCCAGCAGTTTATGGGACCCATTCGGCACAGATACGCAGTATTTT. Translating it yields CASSLWDPFGTDTQYF.

The chain recombines TRBV18 with TRBJ2-7, with D unclear. The germline V gene encodes CDR1 KGHSH and CDR2 LQKENI. V lost 8 bases and J lost 3, with 14 bases in between. This CDR3 comprises 13 residues. The CDR3 DNA reads TGTGCCAGCACTCAAGCACCCCTCTACGAGCAGTACTTC. Translation gives CASTQAPLYEQYF.

A note on this clonotype: The junction shows a germline mismatch at one end, possibly a read error. This sequence joins TRBV9 and TRBJ2-4; 10 bases line up with TRBD1. The CDR3 extends over 15 amino acids. The germline V gene has CDR1 SGDLS and CDR2 YYNGEE. The CDR3 spells CASSPRSQPGQGTIF. The CDR3 DNA follows: TGTGCCAGCAGCCCCCGGTCCCAACCGGGACAGGGGACCATCTTC.

This clonotype showed up just a few times. The chain employs TRBV4-3 and TRBJ2-2; D gene uncertain. The CDR3 is made up of 14 amino acids. Germline V gives CDR1 LGHNA, CDR2 YSLEER. Trimming left V 0 bases short and J 8 bases short, with 10 bases between. The DNA of the CDR3 is TGCGCCAGCAGCCAAGATCGAAGCAAGGGGGAGCTGTTTTTT. Translation: CASSQDRSKGELFF.

This clonotype occurred a few times. The V and J genes are TRBV24-1 and TRBJ2-5; TRBD1 aligns across 9 bases. V was pared by 4 bases and J by 2 bases, with 4 bases of the junction left unmatched. The CDR3 runs 15 residues. Germline V gene sequence: CDR1 KGHDR, CDR2 SFDVKD. The DNA for the CDR3 is TGTGCCACCAGTGACCGGGGACAGGGACAAGAGACCCAGTACTTC. As protein: CATSDRGQGQETQYF.

The chain links TRBV12-3 or TRBV12-4 to TRBJ1-2; 8 bases agree with TRBD1. The CDR3 loop spans 14 amino acids. After removal of 2 bases from V and 4 bases from J, the junction contained 3 bases not matched to a gene. CDR3: CASSLIGTGYGYTF. DNA of the CDR3: TGTGCCAGCAGTTTAATCGGGACAGGCTATGGCTACACCTTC.

This clonotype was counted a few times. CDR3 protein: CASSLAPGSGEVADEQYF. CDR3 in DNA: TGTGCCAGCAGCTTAGCGCCGGGTAGCGGGGAGGTTGCCGACGAGCAGTACTTC. V and J are TRBV7-8 and TRBJ2-7, with 8 bases fitting TRBD2. V trimming: 0 bases; J trimming: 5 bases; junction bases outside the gene matches: 15. In germline, CDR1 is SGHVS, CDR2 FQNEAQ. The CDR3 sequence is 18 residues long. Full variable domain (remainder filled in from reference TRBV7-8 and TRBJ2-7): GAGVSQSPRYKVAKRGQDVALRCDPISGHVSLFWYQQALGQGPEFLTYFQNEAQLDKSGLPSDRFFAERPEGSVSTLKIQRTQQEDSAVYLCASSLAPGSGEVADEQYFGPGTRLTVT.

This clonotype appeared a few times. This chain links TRBV7-8 with TRBJ2-3; the match to TRBD2 covers 7 bases. The CDR3 extends over 15 amino acids. J gave up 6 bases and V 1 base, and 7 bases lay outside the gene matches. Looked up from germline, CDR1 is SGHVS and CDR2 is FQNEAQ. The CDR3 DNA reads as TGTGCCAGCAGCTTAGAAGGGACTACCCGGGATACGCAGTATTTT. This sequence encodes CASSLEGTTRDTQYF.

The V gene is TRBV29-1, the J gene TRBJ2-7; D is perhaps TRBD1 or TRBD2 (6 bases each). The CDR3 is 13 amino acids. Trimming removed 3 bases from V and 7 bases from J, with 16 bases in between. CDR1 is SQVTM, CDR2 ANQGSEA, per germline. CDR3 nucleotides: TGCAGCGTTGATTTGGGGGGCTCTAGGGAGCAGTACTTC. Its protein is CSVDLGGSREQYF.

A few counts support this clonotype. This chain connects TRBV21-1 to TRBJ2-1; the table's TRBD1 call for D was not verified on the DNA. TRBV21-1 is listed as a pseudogene. This CDR3 is built from 13 residues. DNA of the CDR3: TGTGCCAGCAGCAAACAGGGGATGGATGAGCAGTTCTTC. The encoded protein is CASSKQGMDEQFF.

This clonotype was seen only a few times. The gene calls are TRBV4-1 and TRBJ2-2; D remains unclear. Germline CDR1 and CDR2: MGHRA and YSYEKL. This CDR3 comprises 11 residues. Trimming removed 2 bases at V and 6 bases at J, with 1 base between. CDR3 protein: CASSQSGELFF. In DNA form, the CDR3 reads TGCGCCAGCAGCCAATCCGGGGAGCTGTTTTTT.

J is TRBJ2-2 and V is TRBV29-1, with 10 bases aligning to TRBD2. There are 16 residues in the CDR3. V was clipped by 1 base and J by 0 bases; unmatched bases: 2. CDR1 is SQVTM and CDR2 is ANQGSEA in the germline V gene. The CDR3 coding sequence is TGCAGCGTTGAAGGGCTAGCGGGGGCGAACACCGGGGAGCTGTTTTTT. It is translated as CSVEGLAGANTGELFF.

The rearrangement uses TRBV28 and TRBJ2-7; 11 nucleotides match TRBD2. Germline CDR1 is MDHEN and CDR2 is SYDVKM. V dropped 6 bases and J dropped 0; count of bases not matched to a gene: 10. CDR3 length: 17 amino acids. CDR3 sequence: CASSQLAGGYSSYEQYF. CDR3 DNA sequence: TGTGCCAGCAGCCAATTAGCGGGGGGGTACAGCTCCTACGAGCAGTACTTC.

This chain uses TRBV24-1 with TRBJ1-2; 12 positions agree with TRBD1. The CDR3 runs 15 residues. Trimming removed 3 bases from V and 8 bases from J; junction bases left unmatched: 6. Looked up from germline, CDR1 is KGHDR and CDR2 is SFDVKD. DNA of the CDR3: TGTGCCACCAGTGATCCGGGACAGGGGGCGGTCGGCTACACCTTC. Its translation: CATSDPGQGAVGYTF.

V gene TRBV19 combines with J gene TRBJ2-1; D might be TRBD1 (6 bases). CDR3 size: 12 residues. Trimming pared 5 bases from V and 11 bases from J, leaving 13 bases between. Germline V gives CDR1 LNHDA, CDR2 SQIVND (reference sequence). Here the CDR3 reads CASSAGTSKQFF. Written as DNA, the CDR3 is TGTGCCAGTAGTGCCGGGACATCGAAGCAGTTCTTC.

There are a few counts of this clonotype. This chain connects TRBV6-2 or TRBV6-3 to TRBJ2-7; 13 positions match TRBD2. Germline assignment: CDR1 MNHEY and CDR2 SVGEGT. This CDR3 is built from 15 residues. Trimming took 0 bases from V and 9 from J; bases not matched to a gene: 5. The CDR3 DNA reads TGTGCCAGCAGTTACTCGGGACTAGCGGGAAGTGTGCAGTACTTC. Translation gives CASSYSGLAGSVQYF.

The rearrangement joins TRBV19 to TRBJ1-1; 8 bases line up with TRBD1. The trim removed 5 bases at V and 1 base at J, leaving 9 bases unmatched. Germline V gives CDR1 LNHDA, CDR2 SQIVND (reference sequence). The CDR3 runs to 16 residues. The CDR3 bases are TGTGCCAGTAGTCCCGAGACAGGGGATTGGAACACTGAAGCTTTCTTT. This encodes CASSPETGDWNTEAFF.